These 20 T cell receptor beta chains were all obtained from the same sample, sequenced in a study of CD8 T cells in Susac syndrome. Random hexamers were used to reverse transcribe about 0.45 to 1 ug of RNA. Using its own MiXCR run on the immunoSEQ multiplex PCR reads, TCRdb lists one record per CDR3 protein. The sample has 250,000 to 300,000 distinct CDR3 sequences; roughly 85% are singletons. Source material: CD8+ T cells from PBMCs. These receptors all come from a human donor with multiple sclerosis.

The V and J genes are TRBV21-1 and TRBJ1-2; TRBD1 is taken as the D call from the table, unchecked against the DNA. TRBV21-1 constitutes a pseudogene. This CDR3 has 14 amino acids. The CDR3 region has the DNA TGTGCCAGCAGCAAAACGGGGGGAATATATGGCTACACCTTC. The encoded protein is CASSKTGGIYGYTF.

J is TRBJ2-1 and V is TRBV5-1, with D uncertain. The CDR3 has 14 residues. V was trimmed by 0 bases and J by 2 bases, leaving 6 bases between them. Germline V gives CDR1 SGHRS, CDR2 YFSETQ. CDR3 region: CASSLVTAYNEQFF. Written as DNA, the CDR3 is TGCGCCAGCAGCTTGGTCACGGCCTACAATGAGCAGTTCTTC.

The J gene is TRBJ2-1, the V gene TRBV7-2; perhaps TRBD1 as D (5 bases). This CDR3 has 15 amino acids. Germline values: CDR1 SGHTA, CDR2 FQGNSA. The V gene lost 1 base and the J gene lost 3 bases, with 10 bases spanning the gap. The CDR3 DNA reads as TGTGCCAGCAGCTTAGACATGACAGACTACAATGAGCAGTTCTTC. It translates to CASSLDMTDYNEQFF.

The V gene is TRBV27, the J gene TRBJ2-7, with TRBD1 identical over 9 bases. The CDR3 is 12 amino acids. Trimming removed 6 bases from V and 3 bases from J; junction bases left unmatched: 0. Germline assignment: CDR1 MNHEY and CDR2 SMNVEV (reference sequence). The CDR3 is CASRTGGYEQYF. The CDR3, as DNA: TGTGCCAGCAGGACAGGGGGCTACGAGCAGTACTTC.

The V call is TRBV9, the J call TRBJ2-2, with 7 positions matching TRBD1. The length of the CDR3 is 15 residues. The ends lost 3 bases at V and 3 bases at J; junction bases unmatched: 5. Germline V gene sequence: CDR1 SGDLS, CDR2 YYNGEE. Written as DNA, the CDR3 is TGTGCCAGCAGCGCCGACAGGGTTTACACCGGGGAGCTGTTTTTT. Translated, it gives CASSADRVYTGELFF. The full variable domain, in which reference TRBV9 and TRBJ2-2 provide the parts outside the CDR3, is DSGVTQTPKHLITATGQRVTLRCSPRSGDLSVYWYQQSLDQGLQFLIQYYNGEERAKGNILERFSAQQFPDLHSELNLSSLELGDSALYFCASSADRVYTGELFFGEGSRLTVL.

The chain joins TRBV10-2 to TRBJ2-1; 7 bases match TRBD1. The V gene's germline CDR1 is WSHSY and CDR2 SAAADI. This CDR3 is built from 16 residues. V trimming: 6 bases; J trimming: 0 bases; junction bases outside the gene matches: 8. The CDR3 loop is CASRPGTVHSYNEQFF. The CDR3 nucleotides read TGCGCCAGCAGGCCCGGGACAGTTCACTCCTACAATGAGCAGTTCTTC.

The chain uses TRBV28 and TRBJ1-1, with 10 positions matching TRBD1. This CDR3 has 15 residues. Germline trimming cut 8 bases from V and 1 base from J; bases unmatched to any gene: 7. Germline CDR1 MDHEN, CDR2 SYDVKM. CDR3 nucleotide sequence: TGTGCCAGCCTCACCCGGGACAGGGGGAACACTGAAGCTTTCTTT. It yields the protein CASLTRDRGNTEAFF. Combining the CDR3 with reference TRBV28 and TRBJ1-1 gives the whole variable domain DVKVTQSSRYLVKRTGEKVFLECVQDMDHENMFWYRQDPGLGLRLIYFSYDVKMKEKGDIPEGYSVSREKKERFSLILESASTNQTSMYLCASLTRDRGNTEAFFGQGTRLTVV.

V gene TRBV12-5 combines with J gene TRBJ2-1, with 8 bases that match TRBD2. Germline values: CDR1 LGHNT, CDR2 FRNRAP. The CDR3 is 14 amino acids. Trimming cost V 6 bases and J 6 bases; bases outside gene matches: 7. Here the CDR3 reads CASGASGGLNEQFF. Written as DNA, the CDR3 is TGTGCTAGTGGGGCCAGCGGGGGACTCAATGAGCAGTTCTTC. The entire variable domain, with the rest obtained from reference TRBV12-5 and TRBJ2-1, is as follows: DARVTQTPRHKVTEMGQEVTMRCQPILGHNTVFWYRQTMMQGLELLAYFRNRAPLDDSGMPKDRFSAEMPDATLATLKIQPSEPRDSAVYFCASGASGGLNEQFFGPGTRLTVL.

The genes are TRBV7-2 and TRBJ2-7; no definite D call. CDR3 length: 12 residues. The V gene's germline CDR1 is SGHTA and CDR2 FQGNSA. The V gene lost 3 bases and the J gene lost 6 bases, with 9 bases spanning the gap. CDR3 sequence (DNA): TGTGCCAGCAGCTTCGCAGGCGGCGAGCAGTACTTC. Its protein is CASSFAGGEQYF. Complete variable domain (other parts from reference TRBV7-2 and TRBJ2-7): GAGVSQSPSNKVTEKGKDVELRCDPISGHTALYWYRQSLGQGLEFLIYFQGNSAPDKSGLPSDRFSAERTGGSVSTLTIQRTQQEDSAVYLCASSFAGGEQYFGPGTRLTVT.

This clonotype was counted between two and nine times. The rearrangement links TRBV4-3 to TRBJ2-3, with D unresolved. The CDR3 covers 14 residues. Per germline, CDR1 LGHNA and CDR2 YSLEER. V lost 4 bases and J 6 bases, leaving 14 bases between the germline ends. The CDR3 loop reads CASSRDASEDTQYF. The CDR3 nucleotides are TGCGCCAGCAGCCGAGACGCAAGCGAGGATACGCAGTATTTT.

The chain couples TRBV12-3 or TRBV12-4 to TRBJ2-7, with D possibly matching TRBD1 (6 bases). The CDR3 covers 14 residues. With 6 bases removed from V and 9 bases from J, the gap between germline ends came to 21 bases. CDR3 region: CASSPGTQSTRQYF. Here the CDR3 DNA reads TGTGCCAGCAGCCCCGGGACACAATCTACGAGGCAGTACTTC.

The V call is TRBV27, the J call TRBJ1-2, with a tentative D call TRBD1 (6 bases). V lost 7 bases, J lost 4 bases, and 16 bases lay in between. The CDR3 runs 14 residues. The germline CDR1 and CDR2 sequences are MNHEY and SMNVEV (reference sequence). CDR3 region: CASNPGSRGYGYTF. CDR3 sequence (DNA): TGTGCCAGCAACCCCGGTTCCAGGGGCTATGGCTACACCTTC.

The gene calls are TRBV19 and TRBJ1-5; TRBD1 aligns across 7 bases. The germline V gene encodes CDR1 LNHDA and CDR2 SQIVND (reference sequence). The CDR3 consists of 15 residues. V lost 2 bases and J lost 1; bases outside the gene matches: 2. The CDR3, as DNA: TGTGCCAGTAGTATAATGGACAGGAGCAATCAGCCCCAGCATTTT. Protein sequence: CASSIMDRSNQPQHF.

This sequence joins TRBV29-1 and TRBJ2-7; D possibly uses TRBD1 or TRBD2 (5 bases each). Trimming cost V 6 bases and J 1 base, with 13 bases left between them. CDR3 length equals 13 residues. Germline V CDR1 and CDR2: SQVTM, ANQGSEA. The CDR3 region has the DNA TGCAGCGTACGGACACGGACTTCCTACGAGCAGTACTTC. This encodes CSVRTRTSYEQYF.

This chain links TRBV13 with TRBJ2-7, with 7 nucleotides matching TRBD2. This CDR3 region has 15 residues. Germline values: CDR1 PRHDT, CDR2 FYEKMQ (reference sequence). Trimming removed 6 bases from V and 2 bases from J; junction bases left unmatched: 10. The CDR3 loop is CASRSAGERPYEQYF. The CDR3 nucleotides read TGTGCCAGCAGATCCGCGGGAGAGAGGCCCTACGAGCAGTACTTC.

This chain connects TRBV7-8 to TRBJ2-1; D is unclear. Germline lookup yields CDR1 SGHVS and CDR2 FQNEAQ. V lost 5 bases to trimming and J lost 2 bases, with 10 bases between them. This CDR3 contains 14 residues. Here the CDR3 reads CASSPYATYNEQFF. The CDR3 DNA follows: TGTGCCAGCAGCCCTTATGCTACCTACAATGAGCAGTTCTTC.

The chain links TRBV9 to TRBJ2-2, with D hard to call. This CDR3 has 11 amino acids. Trimming shortened V by 3 bases and J by 7 bases, and 4 bases separated the two germline ends. The germline V gene has CDR1 SGDLS and CDR2 YYNGEE. CDR3 region: CASSAYGELFF. CDR3 DNA sequence: TGTGCCAGCAGCGCATACGGGGAGCTGTTTTTT.

CDR3 DNA sequence: TGCGCCAGCAGATCCGAAGACAGGGGGCATATGGAGACCCAGTACTTC. Amino acid sequence: CASRSEDRGHMETQYF. The chain has TRBV5-1 and TRBJ2-5; 10 bases are a match to TRBD1. Losses at the gene ends were 5 bases for V and 5 bases for J; bases not matched to a gene: 12. This CDR3 region has 16 residues. Germline V lookup: CDR1 SGHRS, CDR2 YFSETQ.

This chain uses TRBV20-1 with TRBJ2-2, with D maybe TRBD1 (5 bases). Germline-derived CDR1 and CDR2 are DFQATT and SNEGSKA (reference sequence). Trimming took 5 bases from V and 9 from J, leaving 10 bases between them. The CDR3 has 11 amino acids. CDR3 in amino acids: CSAAWGWELFF. The DNA of the CDR3 is TGCAGTGCTGCCTGGGGCTGGGAGCTGTTTTTT.

The CDR3 DNA sequence: TGCGCCAGCAGCAACGGTGGCGAAGCTTTCTTT. As protein: CASSNGGEAFF. The chain joins TRBV10-1 to TRBJ1-1, with D unresolved. V was shortened by 6 bases and J by 8 bases, with 10 bases between the two germline ends. The V gene's germline CDR1 is WNHNN and CDR2 SYGVQD (reference sequence). The CDR3 runs to 11 residues.